This T cell receptor beta chain was sequenced in a study of T cell responses to AZD1222 COVID-19 vaccine. The CDR3 has 17 amino acids. CDR1 is MNHEY and CDR2 is SMNVEV in the germline V gene (reference sequence). The V end was cut by 2 bases, the J end by 3 bases, with 16 bases between. The assay was immunoSEQ multiplex PCR, and TCRdb's table has in-frame clones only and misses some. This sample has about 150,000 clones, with about 93% found just once. V and J are TRBV27 and TRBJ1-4; D is unclear. Sequencing used peripheral blood, obtained 28 days after the second AZD1222 dose. The origin of this receptor is an adult who received the AZD1222 COVID-19 vaccine. The CDR3 coding sequence is TGTGCCAGCAGTTTAAATCCGCCGGGCAGAGCTAATGAAAAACTGTTTTTT. It encodes CASSLNPPGRANEKLFF.